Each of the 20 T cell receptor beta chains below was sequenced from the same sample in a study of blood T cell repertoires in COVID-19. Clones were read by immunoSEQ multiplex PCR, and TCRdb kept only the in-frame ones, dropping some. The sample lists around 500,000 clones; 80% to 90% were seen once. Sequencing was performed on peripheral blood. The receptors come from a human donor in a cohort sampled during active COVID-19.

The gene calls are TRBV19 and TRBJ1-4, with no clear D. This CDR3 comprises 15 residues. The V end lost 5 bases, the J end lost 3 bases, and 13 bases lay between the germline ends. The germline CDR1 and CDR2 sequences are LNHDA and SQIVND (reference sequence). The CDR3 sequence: CASSEESVANEKLFF. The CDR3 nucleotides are TGTGCCAGTAGTGAGGAGAGTGTGGCTAATGAAAAACTGTTTTTT.

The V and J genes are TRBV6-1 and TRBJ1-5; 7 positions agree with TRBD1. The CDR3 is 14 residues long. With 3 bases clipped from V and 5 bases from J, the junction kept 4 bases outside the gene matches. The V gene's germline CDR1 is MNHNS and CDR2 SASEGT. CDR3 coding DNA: TGTGCCAGCAGTGACAGGGGGTACGATCAGCCCCAGCATTTT. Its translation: CASSDRGYDQPQHF.

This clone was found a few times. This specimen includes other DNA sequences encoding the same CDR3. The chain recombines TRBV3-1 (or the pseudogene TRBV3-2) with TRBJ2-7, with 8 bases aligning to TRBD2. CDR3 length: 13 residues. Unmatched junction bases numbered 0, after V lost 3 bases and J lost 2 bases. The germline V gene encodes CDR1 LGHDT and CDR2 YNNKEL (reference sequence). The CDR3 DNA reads TGTGCCAGCAGCCAGGGACTAGCCTACGAGCAGTACTTC. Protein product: CASSQGLAYEQYF.

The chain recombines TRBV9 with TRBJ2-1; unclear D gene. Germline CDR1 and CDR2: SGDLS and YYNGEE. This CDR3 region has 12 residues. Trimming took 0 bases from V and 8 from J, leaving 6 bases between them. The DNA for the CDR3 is TGTGCCAGCAGCGTAGACCTAGATGAGCAGTTCTTC. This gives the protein CASSVDLDEQFF.

CDR3 sequence (DNA): TGTGCCAGCAGCTTAGGGACAGGGGGCTCCTACGAGCAGTACTTC. Translation: CASSLGTGGSYEQYF. The chain employs TRBV7-2 and TRBJ2-7, with 10 bases that match TRBD1. The CDR3 contains 15 residues. V was pared by 1 base and J by 0 bases, with 0 bases of the junction left unmatched. Germline CDR1 and CDR2: SGHTA and FQGNSA.

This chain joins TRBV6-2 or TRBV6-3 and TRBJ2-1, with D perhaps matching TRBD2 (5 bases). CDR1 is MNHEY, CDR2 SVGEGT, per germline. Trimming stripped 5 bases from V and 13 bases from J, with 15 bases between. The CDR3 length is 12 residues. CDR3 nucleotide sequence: TGTGCCAGCAGTACACGGGGTTTAGATCAGTTCTTC. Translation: CASSTRGLDQFF.

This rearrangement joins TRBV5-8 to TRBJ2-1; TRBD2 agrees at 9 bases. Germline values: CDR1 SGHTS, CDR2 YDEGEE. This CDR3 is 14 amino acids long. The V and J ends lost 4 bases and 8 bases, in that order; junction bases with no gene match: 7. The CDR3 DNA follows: TGTGCCAGCAGCCTATGGACTAGCGTCGATGAGCAGTTCTTC. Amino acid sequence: CASSLWTSVDEQFF.

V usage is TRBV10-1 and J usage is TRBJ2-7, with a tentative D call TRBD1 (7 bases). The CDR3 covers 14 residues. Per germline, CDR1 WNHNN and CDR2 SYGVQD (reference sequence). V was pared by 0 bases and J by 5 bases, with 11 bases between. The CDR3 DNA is TGCGCCAGCAGTGAGTCGACAGGGAGGAACGAGCAGTACTTC. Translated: CASSESTGRNEQYF.

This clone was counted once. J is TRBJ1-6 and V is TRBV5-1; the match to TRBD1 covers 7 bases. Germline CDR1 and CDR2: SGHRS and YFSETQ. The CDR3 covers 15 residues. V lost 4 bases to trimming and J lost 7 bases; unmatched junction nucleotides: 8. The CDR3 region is CASSNSGQLNSPLHF. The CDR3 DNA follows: TGCGCCAGCAGCAATTCGGGACAGTTGAATTCACCCCTCCACTTT.

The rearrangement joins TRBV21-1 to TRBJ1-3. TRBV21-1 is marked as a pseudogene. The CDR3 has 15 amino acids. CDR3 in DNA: TGTGCCAGCAGCAAAGGATTCCGGGAGTTGGACACCATATATTTT. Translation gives CASSKGFRELDTIYF.

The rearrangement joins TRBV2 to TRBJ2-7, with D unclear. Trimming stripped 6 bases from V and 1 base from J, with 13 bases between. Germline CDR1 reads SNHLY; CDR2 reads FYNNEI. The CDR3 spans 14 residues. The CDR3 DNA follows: TGTGCCAGCAGGGAGCGAGCCCCATCCTACGAGCAGTACTTC. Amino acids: CASRERAPSYEQYF.

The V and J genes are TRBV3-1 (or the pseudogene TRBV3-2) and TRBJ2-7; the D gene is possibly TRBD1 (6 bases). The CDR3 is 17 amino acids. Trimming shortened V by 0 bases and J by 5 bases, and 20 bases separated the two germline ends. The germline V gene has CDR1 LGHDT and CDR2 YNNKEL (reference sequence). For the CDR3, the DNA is TGTGCCAGCAGCCAAGATTCAGGGGTGGTAAAGGGTGACGAGCAGTACTTC. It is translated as CASSQDSGVVKGDEQYF.

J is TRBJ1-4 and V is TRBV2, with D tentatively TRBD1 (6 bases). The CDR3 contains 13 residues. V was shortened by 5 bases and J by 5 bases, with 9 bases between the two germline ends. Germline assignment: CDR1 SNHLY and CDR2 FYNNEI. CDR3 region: CASSLRGNEKLFF. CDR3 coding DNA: TGTGCCAGCAGTCTGAGGGGGAATGAAAAACTGTTTTTT.

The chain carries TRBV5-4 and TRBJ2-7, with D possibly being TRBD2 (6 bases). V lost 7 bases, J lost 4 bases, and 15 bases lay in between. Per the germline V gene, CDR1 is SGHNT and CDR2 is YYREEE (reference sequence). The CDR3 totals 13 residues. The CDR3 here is CASRPGVGYEQYF. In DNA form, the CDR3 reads TGTGCCAGCCGGCCGGGGGTGGGGTACGAGCAGTACTTC.

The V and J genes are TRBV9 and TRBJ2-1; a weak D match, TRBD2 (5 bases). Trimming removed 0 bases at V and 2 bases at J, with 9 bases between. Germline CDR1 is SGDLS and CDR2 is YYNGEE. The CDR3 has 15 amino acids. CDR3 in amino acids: CASSVVGVAYNEQFF. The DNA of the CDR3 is TGTGCCAGCAGCGTAGTGGGAGTAGCCTACAATGAGCAGTTCTTC.

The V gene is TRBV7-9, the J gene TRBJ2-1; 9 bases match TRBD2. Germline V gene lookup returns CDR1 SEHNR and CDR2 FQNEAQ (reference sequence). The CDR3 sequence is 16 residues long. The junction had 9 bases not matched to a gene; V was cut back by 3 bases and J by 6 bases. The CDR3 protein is CASSFRGGGRANEQFF. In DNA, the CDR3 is TGTGCCAGCAGCTTCCGTGGGGGCGGGAGGGCCAATGAGCAGTTCTTC.

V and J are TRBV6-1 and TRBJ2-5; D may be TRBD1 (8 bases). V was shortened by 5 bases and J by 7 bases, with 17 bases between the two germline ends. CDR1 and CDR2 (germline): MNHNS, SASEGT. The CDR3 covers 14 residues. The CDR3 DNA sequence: TGTGCCAGCAGTTTAGCAGGGGGCGGGGGGACCCAGTACTTC. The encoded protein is CASSLAGGGGTQYF.

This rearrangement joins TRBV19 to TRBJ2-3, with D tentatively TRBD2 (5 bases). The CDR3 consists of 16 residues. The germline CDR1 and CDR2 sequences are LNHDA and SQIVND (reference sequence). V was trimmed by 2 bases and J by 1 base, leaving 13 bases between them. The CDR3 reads CASSITRGPGTDTQYF. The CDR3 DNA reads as TGTGCCAGTAGTATAACCCGGGGTCCCGGCACAGATACGCAGTATTTT.

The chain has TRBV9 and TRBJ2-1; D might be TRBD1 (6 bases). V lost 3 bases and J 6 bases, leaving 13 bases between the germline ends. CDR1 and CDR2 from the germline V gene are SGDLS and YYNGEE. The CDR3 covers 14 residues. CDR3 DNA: TGTGCCAGCAGCGATACAGGGCTTCCCAATGAGCAGTTCTTC. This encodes CASSDTGLPNEQFF.

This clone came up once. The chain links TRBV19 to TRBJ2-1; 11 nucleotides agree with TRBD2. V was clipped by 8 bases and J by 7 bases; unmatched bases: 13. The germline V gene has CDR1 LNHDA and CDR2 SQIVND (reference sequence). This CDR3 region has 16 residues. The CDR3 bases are TGTGCCAGTGTTCCCGGGACTAGCGGACTTGGGAATGAGCAGTTCTTC. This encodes CASVPGTSGLGNEQFF.